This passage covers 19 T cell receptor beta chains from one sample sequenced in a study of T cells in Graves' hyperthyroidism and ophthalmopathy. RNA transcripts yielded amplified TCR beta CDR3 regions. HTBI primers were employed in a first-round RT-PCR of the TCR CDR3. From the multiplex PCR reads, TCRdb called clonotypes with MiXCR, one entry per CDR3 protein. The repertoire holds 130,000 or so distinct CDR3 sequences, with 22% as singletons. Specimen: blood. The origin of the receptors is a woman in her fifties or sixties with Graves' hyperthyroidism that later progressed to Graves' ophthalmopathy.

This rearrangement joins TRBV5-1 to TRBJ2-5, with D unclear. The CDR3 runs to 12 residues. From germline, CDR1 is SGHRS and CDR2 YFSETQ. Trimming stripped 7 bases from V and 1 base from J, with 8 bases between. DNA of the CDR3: TGCGCCAGCGCCCGGCTCCAAGAGACCCAGTACTTC. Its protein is CASARLQETQYF.

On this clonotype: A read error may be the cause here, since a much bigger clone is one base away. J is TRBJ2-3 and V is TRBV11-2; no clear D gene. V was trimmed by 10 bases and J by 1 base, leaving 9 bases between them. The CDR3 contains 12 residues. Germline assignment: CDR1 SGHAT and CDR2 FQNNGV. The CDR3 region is CATSAGTDTQYF. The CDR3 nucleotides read TGTGCCACGTCGGCGGGCACAGATACGCAGTATTTT.

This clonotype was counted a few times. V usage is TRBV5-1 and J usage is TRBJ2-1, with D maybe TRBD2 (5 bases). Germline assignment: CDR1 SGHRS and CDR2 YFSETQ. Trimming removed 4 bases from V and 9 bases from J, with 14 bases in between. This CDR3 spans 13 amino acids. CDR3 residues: CASSVGSGFEQFF. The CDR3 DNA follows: TGCGCCAGCAGCGTAGGGTCGGGGTTTGAGCAGTTCTTC. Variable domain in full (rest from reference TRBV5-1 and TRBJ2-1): KAGVTQTPRYLIKTRGQQVTLSCSPISGHRSVSWYQQTPGQGLQFLFEYFSETQRNKGNFPGRFSGRQFSNSRSEMNVSTLELGDSALYLCASSVGSGFEQFFGPGTRLTVL.

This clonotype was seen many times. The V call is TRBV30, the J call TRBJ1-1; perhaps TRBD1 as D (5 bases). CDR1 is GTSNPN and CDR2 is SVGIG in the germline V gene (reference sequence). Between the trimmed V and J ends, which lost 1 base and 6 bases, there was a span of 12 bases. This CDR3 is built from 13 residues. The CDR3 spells CAWSARSGAEAFF. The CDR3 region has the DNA TGTGCCTGGAGTGCAAGGTCGGGGGCTGAAGCTTTCTTT.

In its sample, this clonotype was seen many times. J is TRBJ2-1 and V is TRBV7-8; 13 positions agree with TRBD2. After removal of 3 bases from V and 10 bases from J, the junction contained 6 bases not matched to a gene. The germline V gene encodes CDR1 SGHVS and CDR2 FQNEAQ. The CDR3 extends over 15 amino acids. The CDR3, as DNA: TGTGCCAGCAGCTTTTGGGGACTAGCGGGAAGCGAGCAGTTCTTC. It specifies CASSFWGLAGSEQFF.

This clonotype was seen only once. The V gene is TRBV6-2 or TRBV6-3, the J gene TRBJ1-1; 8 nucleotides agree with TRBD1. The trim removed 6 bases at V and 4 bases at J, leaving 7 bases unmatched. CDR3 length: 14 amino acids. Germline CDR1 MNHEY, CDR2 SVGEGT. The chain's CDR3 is CASSTTGESTEAFF. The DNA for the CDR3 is TGTGCCAGCAGCACGACAGGGGAGAGCACTGAAGCTTTCTTT.

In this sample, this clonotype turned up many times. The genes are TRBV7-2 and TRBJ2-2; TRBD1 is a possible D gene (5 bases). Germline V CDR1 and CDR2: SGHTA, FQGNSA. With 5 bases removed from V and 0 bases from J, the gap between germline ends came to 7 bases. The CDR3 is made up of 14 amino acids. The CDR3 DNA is TGTGCCAGCAGCACACAGGCGAACACCGGGGAGCTGTTTTTT. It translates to CASSTQANTGELFF. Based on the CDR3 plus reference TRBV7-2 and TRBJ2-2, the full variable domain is GAGVSQSPSNKVTEKGKDVELRCDPISGHTALYWYRQSLGQGLEFLIYFQGNSAPDKSGLPSDRFSAERTGGSVSTLTIQRTQQEDSAVYLCASSTQANTGELFFGEGSRLTVL.

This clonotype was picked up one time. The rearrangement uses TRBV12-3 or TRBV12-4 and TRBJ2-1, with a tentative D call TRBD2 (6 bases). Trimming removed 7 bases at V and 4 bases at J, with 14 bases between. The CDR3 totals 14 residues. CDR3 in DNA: TGTGCCAGCACCGGACTGGGGGGATACAATGAGCAGTTCTTC. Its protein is CASTGLGGYNEQFF.

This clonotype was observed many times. CDR3 loop: CAWSGGPNTEAFF. The CDR3 DNA is TGTGCCTGGAGTGGGGGCCCGAACACTGAAGCTTTCTTT. The rearrangement joins TRBV30 to TRBJ1-1; TRBD1 might be the D (5 bases). V lost 1 base and J 1 base, leaving 7 bases between the germline ends. CDR1 and CDR2 from the germline V gene are GTSNPN and SVGIG (reference sequence). This CDR3 contains 13 residues.

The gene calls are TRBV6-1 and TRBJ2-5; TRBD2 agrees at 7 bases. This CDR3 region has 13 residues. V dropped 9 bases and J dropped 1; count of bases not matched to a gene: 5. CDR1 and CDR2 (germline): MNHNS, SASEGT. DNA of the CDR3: TGTGCCAGGGGGGACTACCCCCAAGAGACCCAGTACTTC. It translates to CARGDYPQETQYF.

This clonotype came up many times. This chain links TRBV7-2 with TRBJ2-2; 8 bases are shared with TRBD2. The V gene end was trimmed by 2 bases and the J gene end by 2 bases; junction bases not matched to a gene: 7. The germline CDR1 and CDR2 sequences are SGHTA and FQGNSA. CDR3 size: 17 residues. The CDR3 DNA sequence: TGTGCCAGCAGCTTACATCTAGCGGGTGACAACACCGGGGAGCTGTTTTTT. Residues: CASSLHLAGDNTGELFF.

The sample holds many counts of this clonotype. The CDR3 sequence is CASSYPGTGDKQPQHF. The CDR3 nucleotides read TGTGCCAGCAGTTACCCCGGGACAGGGGATAAACAGCCCCAGCATTTT. This chain joins TRBV2 and TRBJ1-5, with 10 bases lining up with TRBD1. V gave up 5 bases and J gave up 7 bases; unmatched junction bases: 11. Germline V gene data show CDR1 as SNHLY and CDR2 as FYNNEI. The CDR3 runs 16 residues.

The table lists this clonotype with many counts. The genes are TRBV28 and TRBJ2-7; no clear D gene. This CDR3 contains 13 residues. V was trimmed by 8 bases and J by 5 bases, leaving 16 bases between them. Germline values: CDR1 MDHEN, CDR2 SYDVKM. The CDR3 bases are TGTGCCAGCTACGGACCAAGGGTGGACGAGCAGTACTTC. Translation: CASYGPRVDEQYF.

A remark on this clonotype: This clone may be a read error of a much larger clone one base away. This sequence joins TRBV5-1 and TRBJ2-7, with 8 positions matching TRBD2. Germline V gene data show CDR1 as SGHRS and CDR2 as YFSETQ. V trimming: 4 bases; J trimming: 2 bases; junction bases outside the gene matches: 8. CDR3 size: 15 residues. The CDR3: CASSALAGMPYEQYF. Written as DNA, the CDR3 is TGCGCCAGCAGCGCCTTAGCGGGAATGCCCTACGAGCAGTACTTC.

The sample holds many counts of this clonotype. The CDR3 sequence: CASSFNTGARGYTF. The CDR3 DNA sequence: TGTGCCAGCAGTTTTAATACGGGGGCGCGGGGCTACACCTTC. This sequence joins TRBV28 and TRBJ1-2, with a possible D match to TRBD1 (6 bases). The CDR3 consists of 14 residues. Trimming left V 3 bases short and J 8 bases short, with 16 bases between. Per the germline V gene, CDR1 is MDHEN and CDR2 is SYDVKM.

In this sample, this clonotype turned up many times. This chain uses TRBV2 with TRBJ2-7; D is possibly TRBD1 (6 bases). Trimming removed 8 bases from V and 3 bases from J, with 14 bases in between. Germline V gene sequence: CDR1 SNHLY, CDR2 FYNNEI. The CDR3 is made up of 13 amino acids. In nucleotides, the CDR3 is TGTGCCAGCCGACAGGAACCAATCTACGAGCAGTACTTC. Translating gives CASRQEPIYEQYF.

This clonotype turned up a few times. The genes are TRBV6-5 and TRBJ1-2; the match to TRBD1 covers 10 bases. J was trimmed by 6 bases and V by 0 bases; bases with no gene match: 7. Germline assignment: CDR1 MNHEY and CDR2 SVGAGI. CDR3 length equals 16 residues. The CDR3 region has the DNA TGTGCCAGCAGTTACTCTTCCGCCGGGACAGGGGATGGCTACACCTTC. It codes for CASSYSSAGTGDGYTF.

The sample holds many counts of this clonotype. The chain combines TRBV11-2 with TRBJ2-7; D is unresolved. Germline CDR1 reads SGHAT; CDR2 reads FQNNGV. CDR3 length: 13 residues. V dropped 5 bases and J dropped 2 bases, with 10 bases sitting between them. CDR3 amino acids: CASSRNGPYEQYF. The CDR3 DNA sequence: TGTGCCAGCAGCCGAAACGGGCCCTACGAGCAGTACTTC. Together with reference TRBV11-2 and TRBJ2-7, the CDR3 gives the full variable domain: EAGVAQSPRYKIIEKRQSVAFWCNPISGHATLYWYQQILGQGPKLLIQFQNNGVVDDSQLPKDRFSAERLKGVDSTLKIQPAKLEDSAVYLCASSRNGPYEQYFGPGTRLTVT.

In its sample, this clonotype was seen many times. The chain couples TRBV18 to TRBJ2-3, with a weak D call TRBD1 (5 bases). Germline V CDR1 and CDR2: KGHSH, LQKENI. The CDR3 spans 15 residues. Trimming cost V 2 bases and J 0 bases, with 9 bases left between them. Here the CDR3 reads CASSPKGFSTDTQYF. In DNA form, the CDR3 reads TGTGCCAGCTCACCAAAGGGGTTTAGCACAGATACGCAGTATTTT.